This T cell receptor (beta chain) was obtained from a study of OX40 agonist ivuxolimab in advanced cancers. Study in general: The dose-escalation group included hepatocellular carcinoma, melanoma, renal cell carcinoma and head and neck cancer. Findings and caveats of the study: At 0.1 to 3.0 mg/kg and by week 6, clonal expansion occurred in CD4+ and CD8+ blood T cells. Low normalized T-cell clonal expansion also characterized some of the nonresponders.

Measured with immunoSEQ multiplex PCR; TCRdb has only the in-frame clones, and not every one. The sample has 65,000 to 70,000 clones; approximately 90% are singletons. Comment on this clone: Antigen: not known.

Per the germline V gene, CDR1 is MNHEY and CDR2 is SVGAGI. CDR3 length equals 12 residues. The germline V and J ends were trimmed by 8 bases and 1 base, with 9 bases remaining between them. The starting material was CD4+ or CD8+ T cells sorted from blood, obtained in a trial of the OX40 agonist ivuxolimab. This chain uses TRBV6-5 with TRBJ2-7; a weak D match, TRBD2 (5 bases). The origin of this receptor is an adult with an advanced solid tumor such as melanoma, head and neck, liver or kidney cancer. The CDR3 reads CASLGLSYEQYF. The CDR3 bases are TGTGCCAGCCTTGGACTTTCCTACGAGCAGTACTTC.